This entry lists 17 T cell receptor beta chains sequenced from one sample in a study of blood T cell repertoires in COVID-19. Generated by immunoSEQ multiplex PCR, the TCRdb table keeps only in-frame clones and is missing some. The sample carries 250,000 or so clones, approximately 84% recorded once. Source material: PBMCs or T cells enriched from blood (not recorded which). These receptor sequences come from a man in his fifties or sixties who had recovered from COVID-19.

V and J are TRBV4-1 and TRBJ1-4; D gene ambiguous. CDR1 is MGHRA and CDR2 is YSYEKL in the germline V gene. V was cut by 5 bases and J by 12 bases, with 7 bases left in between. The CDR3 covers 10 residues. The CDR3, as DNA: TGCGCCAGCAGCGGTAGAGAACTGTTTTTT. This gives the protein CASSGRELFF.

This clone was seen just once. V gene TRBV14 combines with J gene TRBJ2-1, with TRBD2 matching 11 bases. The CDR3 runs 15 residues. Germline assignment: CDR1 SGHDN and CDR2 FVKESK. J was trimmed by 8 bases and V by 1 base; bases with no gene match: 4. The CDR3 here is CASSQGLAGIYEQFF. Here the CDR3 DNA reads TGTGCCAGCAGCCAAGGACTAGCGGGGATATATGAGCAGTTCTTC.

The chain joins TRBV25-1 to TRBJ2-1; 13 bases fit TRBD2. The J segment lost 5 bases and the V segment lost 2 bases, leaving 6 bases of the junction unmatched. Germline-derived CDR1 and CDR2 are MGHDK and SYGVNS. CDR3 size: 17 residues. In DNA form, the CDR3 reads TGTGCCAGCAGTGAAAGTTTGGGACTAGCGGGGAACAATGAGCAGTTCTTC. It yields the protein CASSESLGLAGNNEQFF. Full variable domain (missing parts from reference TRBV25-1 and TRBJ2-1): EADIYQTPRYLVIGTGKKITLECSQTMGHDKMYWYQQDPGMELHLIHYSYGVNSTEKGDLSSESTVSRIRTEHFPLTLESARPSHTSQYLCASSESLGLAGNNEQFFGPGTRLTVL.

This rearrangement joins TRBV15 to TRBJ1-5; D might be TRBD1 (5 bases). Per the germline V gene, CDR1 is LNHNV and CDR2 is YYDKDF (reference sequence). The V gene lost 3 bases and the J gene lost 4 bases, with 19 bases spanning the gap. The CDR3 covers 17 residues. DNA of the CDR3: TGTGCCACCAGCAGCACAACTACAGGACGGGGGAATCAGCCCCAGCATTTT. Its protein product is CATSSTTTGRGNQPQHF.

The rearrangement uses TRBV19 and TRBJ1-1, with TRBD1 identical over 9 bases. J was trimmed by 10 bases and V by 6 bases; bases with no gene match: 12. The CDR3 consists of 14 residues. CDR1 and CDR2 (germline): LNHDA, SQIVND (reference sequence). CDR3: CASRGQGIYVPAFF. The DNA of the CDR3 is TGTGCCAGTAGGGGACAGGGCATATACGTCCCAGCTTTCTTT.

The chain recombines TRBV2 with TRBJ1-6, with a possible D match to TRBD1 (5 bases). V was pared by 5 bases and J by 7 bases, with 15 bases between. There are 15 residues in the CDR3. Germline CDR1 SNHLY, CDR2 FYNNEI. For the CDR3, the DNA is TGTGCCAGCAGTTGGGGGGGACGCGTCAATTCACCCCTCCACTTT. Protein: CASSWGGRVNSPLHF.

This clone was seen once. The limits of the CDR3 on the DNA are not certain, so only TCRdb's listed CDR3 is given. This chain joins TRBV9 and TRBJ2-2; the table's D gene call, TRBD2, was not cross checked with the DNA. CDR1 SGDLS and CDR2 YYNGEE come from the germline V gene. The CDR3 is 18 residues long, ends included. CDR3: CASSTSMAGDKNTGELFF.

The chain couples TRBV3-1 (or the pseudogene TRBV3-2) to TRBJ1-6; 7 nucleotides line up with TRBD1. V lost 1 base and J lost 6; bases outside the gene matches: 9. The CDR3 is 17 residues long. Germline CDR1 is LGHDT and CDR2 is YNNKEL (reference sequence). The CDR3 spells CASSQGPRGIINSPLHF. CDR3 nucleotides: TGTGCCAGCAGCCAAGGTCCCAGGGGGATAATTAATTCACCCCTCCACTTT.

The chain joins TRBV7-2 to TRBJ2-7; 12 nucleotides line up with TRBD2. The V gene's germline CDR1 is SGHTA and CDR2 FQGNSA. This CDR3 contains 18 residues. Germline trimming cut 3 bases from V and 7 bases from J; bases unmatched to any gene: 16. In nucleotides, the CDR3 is TGTGCCAGCAGCTTTGTACTAGCGGGGGGACTTCAGCCTTGGGAGCAGTACTTC. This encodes CASSFVLAGGLQPWEQYF.

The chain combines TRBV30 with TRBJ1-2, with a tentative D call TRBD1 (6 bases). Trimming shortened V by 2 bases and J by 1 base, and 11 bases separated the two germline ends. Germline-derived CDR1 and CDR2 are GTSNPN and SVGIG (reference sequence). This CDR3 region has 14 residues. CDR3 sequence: CAWSPTGLNYGYTF. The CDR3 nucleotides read TGTGCCTGGAGTCCGACAGGACTTAACTATGGCTACACCTTC.

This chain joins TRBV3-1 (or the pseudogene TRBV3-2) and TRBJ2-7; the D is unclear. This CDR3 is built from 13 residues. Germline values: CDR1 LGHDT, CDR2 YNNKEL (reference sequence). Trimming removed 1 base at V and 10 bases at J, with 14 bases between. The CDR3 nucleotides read TGTGCCAGCAGCCAAGGCGCCTGGAGTGAACAGTACTTC. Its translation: CASSQGAWSEQYF.

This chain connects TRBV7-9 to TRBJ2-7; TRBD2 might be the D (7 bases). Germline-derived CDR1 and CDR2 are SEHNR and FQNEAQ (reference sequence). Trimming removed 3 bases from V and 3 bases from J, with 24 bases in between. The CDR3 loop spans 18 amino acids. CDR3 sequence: CASSLGGARPNNLYEQYF. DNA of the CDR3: TGTGCCAGCAGCTTGGGGGGGGCAAGGCCGAATAACCTCTACGAGCAGTACTTC.

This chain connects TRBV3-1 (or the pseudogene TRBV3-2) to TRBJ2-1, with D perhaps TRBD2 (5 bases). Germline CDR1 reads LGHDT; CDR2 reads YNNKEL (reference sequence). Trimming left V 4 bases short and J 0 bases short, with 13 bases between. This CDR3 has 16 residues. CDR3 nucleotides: TGTGCCAGCAGCCGAAGACCAGAGGGCTCCTACAATGAGCAGTTCTTC. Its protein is CASSRRPEGSYNEQFF.

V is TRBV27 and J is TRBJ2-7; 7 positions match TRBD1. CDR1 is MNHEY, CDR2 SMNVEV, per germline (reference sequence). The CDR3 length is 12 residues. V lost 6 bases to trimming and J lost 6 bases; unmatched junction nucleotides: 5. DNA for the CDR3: TGTGCCAGCAGGAGGGGGCAAGGCGAGCAGTACTTC. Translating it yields CASRRGQGEQYF.

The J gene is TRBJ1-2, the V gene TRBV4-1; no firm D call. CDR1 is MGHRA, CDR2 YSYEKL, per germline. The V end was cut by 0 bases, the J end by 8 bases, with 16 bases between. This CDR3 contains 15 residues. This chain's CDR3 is CASSQERARLGGYTF. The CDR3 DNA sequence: TGCGCCAGCAGCCAAGAGAGGGCCCGCCTGGGGGGCTACACCTTC.

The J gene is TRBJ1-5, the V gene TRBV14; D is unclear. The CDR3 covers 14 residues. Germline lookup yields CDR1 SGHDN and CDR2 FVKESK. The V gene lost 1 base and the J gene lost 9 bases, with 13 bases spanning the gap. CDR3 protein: CASSQGGIAGPQHF. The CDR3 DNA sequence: TGTGCCAGCAGCCAAGGAGGTATCGCCGGGCCCCAGCATTTT. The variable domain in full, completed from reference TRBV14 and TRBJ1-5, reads EAGVTQFPSHSVIEKGQTVTLRCDPISGHDNLYWYRRVMGKEIKFLLHFVKESKQDESGMPNNRFLAERTGGTYSTLKVQPAELEDSGVYFCASSQGGIAGPQHFGDGTRLSIL.

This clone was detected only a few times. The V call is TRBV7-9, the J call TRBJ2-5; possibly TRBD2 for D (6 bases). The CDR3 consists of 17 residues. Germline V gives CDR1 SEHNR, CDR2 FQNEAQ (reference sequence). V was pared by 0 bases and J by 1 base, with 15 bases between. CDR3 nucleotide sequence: TGTGCCAGCAGCTTAGCGTTGTCGGTCGGGGGCCAAGAGACCCAGTACTTC. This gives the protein CASSLALSVGGQETQYF.